This T cell receptor (beta chain) was identified during a study of T cell responses to AZD1222 COVID-19 vaccine. The CDR3 contains 15 residues. The germline CDR1 and CDR2 sequences are LNHNV and YYDKDF (reference sequence). V lost 0 bases and J lost 4, with 12 bases in between. Assay: immunoSEQ multiplex PCR; the TCRdb copy retains only in-frame clones and omits some. The table lists tens of thousands of clones, around 90% of them singletons. This sample comprised peripheral blood, obtained on day 0 of AZD1222 vaccination. This rearrangement joins TRBV15 to TRBJ2-5; D gene ambiguous. The receptor was derived from an adult in good health. CDR3 sequence (DNA): TGTGCCACCAGCAGAGATGGAGTTTTGGGAGAGACCCAGTACTTC. It codes for CATSRDGVLGETQYF. The entire variable domain, with the rest obtained from reference TRBV15 and TRBJ2-5, is as follows: DAMVIQNPRYQVTQFGKPVTLSCSQTLNHNVMYWYQQKSSQAPKLLFHYYDKDFNNEADTPDNFQSRRPNTSFCFLDIRSPGLGDTAMYLCATSRDGVLGETQYFGPGTRLLVL.